The source of this T cell receptor beta chain is a study of radiotherapy plus CTLA-4 blockade in lung cancer. About the study: Objective responses were observed in more than 15% of patients, and disease control was achieved by 30% to 40%.

Focal radiation and CTLA-4 blockade (ipilimumab) were tested in chemo-refractory metastatic non-small-cell lung cancer patients. A remark on this clone: The antigen is unknown.

TCRdb's table, derived via immunoSEQ multiplex PCR, lists solely in-frame clones and lacks some. The table shows about 120,000 clones, with 75% to 80% occurring only once. Whole-study findings and limits: There was expansion of tumor-derived TCR clones in blood after radiotherapy plus ipilimumab.

Germline CDR1 is MNHNY and CDR2 is SVGAGI (reference sequence). The CDR3 extends over 13 amino acids. V lost 2 bases, J lost 6 bases, and 10 bases lay in between. The TCR was taken from a human donor with non-small cell lung cancer who had a partial response to radiotherapy plus ipilimumab. The sequencing used peripheral blood, collected from a patient treated with radiotherapy plus ipilimumab. This chain links TRBV6-6 with TRBJ1-1; possible D gene TRBD1, 6 bases. CDR3 in DNA: TGTGCCAGCAGTTACGTGGACAGAGCTGAAGCTTTCTTT. Translated: CASSYVDRAEAFF.